This T cell receptor beta chain was captured in a study of cytomegalovirus exposure and HLA in healthy donors. Primers for the PCR totalled 60 Vbeta and 13 Jbeta. Generated by immunoSEQ multiplex PCR, the TCRdb table keeps only in-frame clones and is missing some. The sample shows more than 140,000 clones, 60% to 80% of them seen only once. V was clipped by 4 bases and J by 4 bases, with 10 bases between them. The CDR3 is 13 residues long. Germline CDR1 and CDR2: MNHEY and SVGAGI. This clonotype was obtained from a male donor in good health and CMV-seronegative. The V call is TRBV6-5, the J call TRBJ1-1; maybe TRBD1 (6 bases). The sample comprised PBMCs. The CDR3 region has the DNA TGTGCCAGCAGTTTCACAGGGTTCACTGAAGCTTTCTTT. It encodes CASSFTGFTEAFF.